This is a list of T cell receptor beta chains from one sample in a study of shared clonotypes between healthy human individuals. Here immunoSEQ multiplex PCR was the method, and the copy in TCRdb shows in-frame clones only, minus some. Among over 2 million clones listed, about 95% were seen once. The sequenced sample consisted of naive CD4+ T cells sorted from blood. These receptors all stem from a man aged 18 to 30 in good health. Each CDR3 is given with its conserved first and last residue. Fields, in order: clone size, D gene, J gene, V gene, CDR3 protein, CDR3 DNA. A D gene is named only where the DNA matches it firmly. Clone size is shown for a subset of rows, as once, few, many or a class of expanded clone.

size: .
D: TRBD1
J: TRBJ2-1
V: TRBV30
CDR3: CAWDRASEQFF
DNA: TGTGCCTGGGACAGGGCAAGTGAGCAGTTCTTC

size: .
D: .
J: TRBJ1-1
V: TRBV9
CDR3: CASSVMSGNTEAFF
DNA: TGTGCCAGCAGCGTAATGTCTGGGAACACTGAAGCTTTCTTT

size: .
D: TRBD1
J: TRBJ1-1
V: TRBV19
CDR3: CASSPRGYGTEAFF
DNA: TGTGCCAGTAGCCCCAGGGGGTACGGCACTGAAGCTTTCTTT

size: once
D: .
J: TRBJ1-4
V: TRBV4-3
CDR3: CASSPGPTNEKLFF
DNA: TGCGCCAGCAGCCCGGGACCAACTAATGAAAAACTGTTTTTT

size: .
D: .
J: TRBJ2-7
V: TRBV6-6
CDR3: CASSYRGGIYEQYF
DNA: TGTGCCAGCAGTTACAGGGGTGGTATCTACGAGCAGTACTTC

size: once
D: .
J: TRBJ2-7
V: TRBV21-1
CDR3: CASSHTGQPSYEQYF
DNA: TGTGCCAGCAGCCATACGGGACAGCCGTCCTACGAGCAGTACTTC

size: .
D: TRBD1
J: TRBJ2-7
V: TRBV6-5
CDR3: CASSYSRGTGYSEQYF
DNA: TGTGCCAGCAGTTACTCGCGGGGGACAGGGTACTCCGAGCAGTACTTC

size: .
D: .
J: TRBJ2-3
V: TRBV4-3
CDR3: CASSQGMFTDTQYF
DNA: TGCGCCAGCAGCCAGGGGATGTTCACAGATACGCAGTATTTT

size: .
D: .
J: TRBJ1-2
V: TRBV9
CDR3: CASSVGGRQPFNYGYTF
DNA: TGTGCCAGCAGCGTAGGGGGTCGGCAACCGTTTAACTATGGCTACACCTTC

size: .
D: TRBD2
J: TRBJ2-1
V: TRBV7-2
CDR3: CASSFWASGNNEQFF
DNA: TGTGCCAGCAGCTTTTGGGCTAGCGGAAACAATGAGCAGTTCTTC

size: .
D: .
J: TRBJ2-1
V: TRBV10-2
CDR3: CASSESPLNQQFF
DNA: TGCGCCAGCAGTGAGTCACCCCTTAATCAGCAGTTCTTC

size: .
D: TRBD2
J: TRBJ2-5
V: TRBV6-4
CDR3: CASSATSGGARETQYF
DNA: TGTGCCAGCAGCGCGACTAGCGGGGGGGCGCGAGAGACCCAGTACTTC

size: many
D: TRBD1
J: TRBJ1-1
V: TRBV10-2
CDR3: CASRGDRFNTEAFF
DNA: TGCGCCAGCAGGGGGGACAGGTTTAACACTGAAGCTTTCTTT

size: .
D: TRBD2
J: TRBJ2-1
V: TRBV4-3
CDR3: CASSQELAVSNNEQFF
DNA: TGCGCCAGCAGCCAAGAACTAGCGGTTTCGAACAATGAGCAGTTCTTC

size: .
D: .
J: TRBJ2-6
V: TRBV28
CDR3: CASTIVGPSGANVLTF
DNA: TGTGCCAGCACCATAGTGGGGCCCTCTGGGGCCAACGTCCTGACTTTC

size: .
D: .
J: TRBJ2-5
V: TRBV28
CDR3: CASSLYKEETQYF
DNA: TGTGCCAGCAGTTTATACAAGGAAGAGACCCAGTACTTC

size: few
D: .
J: TRBJ2-2
V: TRBV19
CDR3: CASSPNGQNTGELFF
DNA: TGTGCCAGTAGTCCTAACGGACAGAACACCGGGGAGCTGTTTTTT

size: .
D: .
J: TRBJ2-7
V: TRBV28
CDR3: CASSPWGGSYEQYF
DNA: TGTGCCAGCAGTCCTTGGGGGGGCTCTTACGAGCAGTACTTC

size: .
D: .
J: TRBJ2-3
V: TRBV2
CDR3: CASNPLGTTDTQYF
DNA: TGTGCCAGCAATCCTCTAGGGACCACAGATACGCAGTATTTT

size: few
D: .
J: TRBJ2-7
V: TRBV7-8
CDR3: CASSLYEQYF
DNA: TGTGCCAGCAGCTTATACGAGCAGTACTTC

size: .
D: .
J: TRBJ1-1
V: TRBV18
CDR3: CASSFGGRMNTEAFF
DNA: TGTGCCAGCTCCTTTGGGGGCAGAATGAACACTGAAGCTTTCTTT

size: .
D: TRBD1
J: TRBJ1-2
V: TRBV9
CDR3: CASSVLGQGNYGYTF
DNA: TGTGCCAGCAGCGTACTGGGACAGGGGAACTATGGCTACACCTTC

size: .
D: .
J: TRBJ2-3
V: TRBV30
CDR3: CAWSAYTGISTDTQYF
DNA: TGTGCCTGGAGCGCCTATACGGGGATCAGCACAGATACGCAGTATTTT

size: .
D: .
J: TRBJ2-7
V: TRBV5-1
CDR3: CASSTGTSTYEQYF
DNA: TGCGCCAGCAGTACCGGGACCTCAACCTACGAGCAGTACTTC

size: .
D: .
J: TRBJ1-2
V: TRBV5-6
CDR3: CASSFEGSYGYTF
DNA: TGTGCCAGCAGCTTTGAGGGGTCCTATGGCTACACCTTC

size: .
D: .
J: TRBJ1-3
V: TRBV5-1
CDR3: CASSLGAASGNTIYF
DNA: TGCGCCAGCAGCTTGGGGGCCGCCTCTGGAAACACCATATATTTT

size: .
D: TRBD1
J: TRBJ2-3
V: TRBV6-6
CDR3: CASSRDRGIPDTQYF
DNA: TGTGCCAGCAGTAGGGACAGGGGAATTCCAGATACGCAGTATTTT

size: .
D: TRBD2
J: TRBJ2-4
V: TRBV2
CDR3: CASSEQAGGNIQYF
DNA: TGTGCCAGCAGTGAACAGGCCGGGGGGAACATTCAGTACTTC

size: few
D: TRBD1
J: TRBJ1-5
V: TRBV2
CDR3: CASRRDRDSNQPQHF
DNA: TGTGCCAGCAGAAGGGACAGGGATAGCAATCAGCCCCAGCATTTT